This T cell receptor (beta chain) was sequenced during a study of T cells after yellow fever vaccination. This clonotype was found many times. Its antigen is currently unknown. This CDR3 is 17 amino acids long. Looked up from germline, CDR1 is SGHVS and CDR2 is FNYEAQ. The V and J ends lost 3 bases and 6 bases, in that order; junction bases with no gene match: 7. TCRdb called the 5' RACE reads again in MiXCR, with one record for every CDR3 protein. The table has a few hundred thousand distinct CDR3 sequences, more than 3% seen once. Broader study findings: There was a small share of clonotypes that showed up in both the CD4 and CD8 compartments.

The rearrangement links TRBV7-6 to TRBJ2-3, with TRBD2 identical over 15 bases. The receptor's source is a young man who received the YFV17D yellow fever vaccine. The sequenced sample was PBMCs, obtained on the day of the yellow fever booster vaccination. The CDR3 DNA sequence: TGTGCCAGCAGCTTGGGGACTAGCGGGGGGAGACTGGATACGCAGTATTTT. Encoded protein: CASSLGTSGGRLDTQYF.